One sample yielded the 27 T cell receptor beta chains listed below, sequenced in a study of tumor-infiltrating lymphocytes in oesophageal squamous cell carcinoma. Each CDR3 protein is one row after TCRdb ran MiXCR on the PCR reads. The repertoire holds just under 20,000 distinct CDR3 sequences, with about 43% as singletons. The sample comprised normal esophageal tissue next to the tumor. These receptors were obtained from a male donor with esophageal squamous cell carcinoma.

This clonotype was found many times. A much bigger clone sits one base away, suggesting this may be a read error. This sequence joins TRBV10-3 and TRBJ2-5; D gene uncertain. The ends were cut back, 6 bases at V and 11 bases at J, with 16 bases in the middle. This CDR3 is 12 amino acids long. CDR1 is ENHRY, CDR2 SYGVKD, per germline. CDR3 region: CAIRAQQNEQYF. The CDR3 region has the DNA TGTGCCATCAGAGCACAGCAGAATGAGCAGTACTTC.

The V call is TRBV11-2, the J call TRBJ2-3; 8 bases align to TRBD2. Germline CDR1 SGHAT, CDR2 FQNNGV. This CDR3 has 14 amino acids. J was trimmed by 3 bases and V by 9 bases; bases with no gene match: 8. This CDR3 reads CASLAGSKTDTQYF. CDR3 bases: TGTGCCAGTTTAGCGGGAAGTAAAACAGATACGCAGTATTTT.

This chain joins TRBV7-6 and TRBJ2-1; D is perhaps TRBD1 or TRBD2 (5 bases each). V was clipped by 6 bases and J by 9 bases, with 33 bases between them. The CDR3 spans 19 residues. Germline CDR1 is SGHVS and CDR2 is FNYEAQ. The CDR3, as DNA: TGTGCCAGCAGTCAAAGCGACGGACTGGCCACGGTAGGACAATTTGAGCAGTTCTTC. Translated, it gives CASSQSDGLATVGQFEQFF. Full variable domain (missing parts from reference TRBV7-6 and TRBJ2-1): GAGVSQSPRYKVTKRGQDVALRCDPISGHVSLYWYRQALGQGPEFLTYFNYEAQQDKSGLPNDRFSAERPEGSISTLTIQRTEQRDSAMYRCASSQSDGLATVGQFEQFFGPGTRLTVL.

As for this clonotype: The final CDR3 position lacks the conserved phenylalanine or tryptophan, pointing to a likely read error. The limits of the CDR3 on the DNA are not certain, so only TCRdb's listed CDR3 is given. The chain is built from TRBV28 and TRBJ2-7; the table names TRBD1, a call not compared with the DNA. Germline CDR1 is MDHEN and CDR2 is SYDVKM. The CDR3 totals 17 residues, both ends included. This CDR3 reads CASSTGTGGRYGYTFGS.

J is TRBJ2-5 and V is TRBV6-6, with no clear D. The DNA matches TRBJ2-7 better at its end, which makes the J call doubtful. CDR1 is MNHNY, CDR2 SVGAGI, per germline (reference sequence). The CDR3 totals 14 residues. The CDR3 sequence is CASSYSGYSYEQYF. The DNA of the CDR3 is TGTGCCAGCAGTTACTCTGGGTACTCCTACGAGCAGTACTTC.

The sample holds many counts of this clonotype. The rearrangement joins TRBV7-2 to TRBJ2-1, with 7 nucleotides matching TRBD2. V was pared by 5 bases and J by 4 bases, with 8 bases of the junction left unmatched. CDR1 and CDR2 from the germline V gene are SGHTA and FQGNSA. The CDR3 totals 15 residues. CDR3 nucleotide sequence: TGTGCCAGCAGCAGCGGACTAGTTGGGTACAATGAGCAGTTCTTC. It specifies CASSSGLVGYNEQFF.

This chain connects TRBV7-3 to TRBJ2-5; 11 bases are a match to TRBD2. Germline V lookup: CDR1 SGHTA, CDR2 FQGTGA. The CDR3 is 19 residues long. The ends lost 1 base at V and 5 bases at J; junction bases unmatched: 15. CDR3 sequence (DNA): TGTGCCAGCAGCTTAAGGGGGCCTATAGCGGGGGGGTACTCTGAGACCCAGTACTTC. This translates into CASSLRGPIAGGYSETQYF.

The chain couples TRBV7-6 to TRBJ2-5; TRBD2 agrees at 13 bases. V lost 5 bases, J lost 4 bases, and 7 bases stayed unmatched. This CDR3 has 16 residues. Per the germline V gene, CDR1 is SGHVS and CDR2 is FNYEAQ. The chain's CDR3 is CASSPRTSGRGETQYF. CDR3 DNA: TGTGCCAGCAGCCCGCGGACTAGCGGGAGAGGAGAGACCCAGTACTTC.

The genes are TRBV12-5 and TRBJ2-1; no definite D call. Trimming took off 2 bases at V and 4 bases at J, with 6 bases between the two ends. From germline, CDR1 is LGHNT and CDR2 FRNRAP. This CDR3 is built from 13 residues. As DNA, the CDR3 is TGTGCTAGTGGTTTGCCGGTATACAATGAGCAGTTCTTC. This encodes CASGLPVYNEQFF.

This clonotype was counted once. The chain employs TRBV14 and TRBJ2-5; weak D call: TRBD1 (5 bases). Judging by the DNA end, TRBJ2-7 fits better; the J call may be wrong. This CDR3 comprises 17 residues. The germline V gene encodes CDR1 SGHDN and CDR2 FVKESK. The CDR3 DNA reads TGTGCCAGCAGCCAGTCCCTAAAGGACATCCTTTCCTACGAGCAGTACTTC. It translates to CASSQSLKDILSYEQYF.

Within the sample, this clonotype is medium-sized. J is TRBJ2-7 and V is TRBV7-2; 13 nucleotides line up with TRBD2. CDR3 length: 15 residues. Germline CDR1 and CDR2: SGHTA and FQGNSA. V lost 5 bases, J lost 5 bases, and 6 bases stayed unmatched. The CDR3 sequence is CASSPGTSGTDEQYF. The CDR3 DNA reads TGTGCCAGCAGCCCGGGGACTAGCGGGACAGACGAGCAGTACTTC.

The rearrangement links TRBV6-5 to TRBJ2-3, with 8 bases identical to TRBD1. Germline CDR1 is MNHEY and CDR2 is SVGAGI. The CDR3 is made up of 15 amino acids. V lost 4 bases and J lost 0; bases outside the gene matches: 3. The CDR3: CASSLGQASTDTQYF. CDR3 in DNA: TGTGCCAGCAGTTTGGGACAGGCCAGCACAGATACGCAGTATTTT.

By its share, this clonotype is medium-sized. V usage is TRBV6-1 and J usage is TRBJ2-7; D may match TRBD1 or TRBD2 (5 bases each). This CDR3 is built from 13 residues. V lost 4 bases to trimming and J lost 6 bases, with 13 bases between them. Germline V gene sequence: CDR1 MNHNS, CDR2 SASEGT. CDR3: CASSGGYEIEQYF. The CDR3, as DNA: TGTGCCAGCAGTGGGGGGTACGAGATCGAGCAGTACTTC.

This clonotype occurred a few times. The rearrangement links TRBV7-2 to TRBJ2-1, with D possibly TRBD1 on 7 matching bases. CDR3 length: 15 amino acids. Between the trimmed V and J ends, which lost 2 bases and 7 bases, there was a span of 15 bases. The germline gives CDR1 SGHTA, CDR2 FQGNSA. This CDR3 is CASSLYRQGGNEQFF. The CDR3 nucleotides read TGTGCCAGCAGCTTATACCGACAGGGAGGAAATGAGCAGTTCTTC.

This clonotype was recorded a few times. The V gene is TRBV7-3, the J gene TRBJ2-1; 8 nucleotides agree with TRBD2. Trimming at V came to 0 bases and at J to 3 bases, leaving 4 bases not matched to a gene. CDR3 length: 16 amino acids. Germline V lookup: CDR1 SGHTA, CDR2 FQGTGA. The CDR3 DNA follows: TGTGCCAGCAGCTTAACGTGGCTAGCGGGCTACAATGAGCAGTTCTTC. It yields the protein CASSLTWLAGYNEQFF. Filled out from reference TRBV7-3 and TRBJ2-1, the complete variable domain reads GAGVSQTPSNKVTEKGKYVELRCDPISGHTALYWYRQSLGQGPEFLIYFQGTGAADDSGLPNDRFFAVRPEGSVSTLKIQRTERGDSAVYLCASSLTWLAGYNEQFFGPGTRLTVL.

The sample holds a few counts of this clonotype. The chain employs TRBV7-8 and TRBJ2-5; D might be TRBD2 (6 bases). The better agreement between TRBJ2-1 and the DNA end casts doubt on the J call. The CDR3 sequence is 13 residues long. Per the germline V gene, CDR1 is SGHVS and CDR2 is FQNEAQ. The CDR3 reads CASSPGLNNEQFF. For the CDR3, the DNA is TGTGCCAGCAGCCCGGGACTGAACAATGAGCAGTTCTTC.

The rearrangement links TRBV11-2 to TRBJ2-4, with 8 bases matching TRBD2. The assigned J gene may be wrong: the sequence end matches TRBJ2-5 better. The CDR3 has 15 residues. The germline V gene has CDR1 SGHAT and CDR2 FQNNGV. CDR3 region: CASSLLGREQETQYF. CDR3 nucleotide sequence: TGTGCCAGCAGCTTACTCGGGAGGGAGCAAGAGACCCAGTACTTC.

In this sample, this clonotype turned up many times. The J gene is TRBJ2-5, the V gene TRBV6-1; D remains unclear. The ends were cut back, 7 bases at V and 5 bases at J, with 8 bases in the middle. Germline V gene data show CDR1 as MNHNS and CDR2 as SASEGT. The CDR3 sequence is 11 residues long. Written as DNA, the CDR3 is TGTGCCAGCACCATCGGGGAGACCCAGTACTTC. It encodes CASTIGETQYF.

This clonotype has just a few counts. A read error may produce the germline difference seen at one junction end. V usage is TRBV7-7 and J usage is TRBJ2-1; D is ambiguous. Germline CDR1 reads SSHAT; CDR2 reads FNYEAQ (reference sequence). This CDR3 region has 13 residues. DNA of the CDR3: TGTGCTAGCAGCTTATCCCATAGCAACGAGCAGTTCTTC. It yields the protein CASSLSHSNEQFF.

This clonotype rates as medium-sized (0.01 to 0.1%). The rearrangement links TRBV10-3 to TRBJ2-4; D remains unclear. Germline V CDR1 and CDR2: ENHRY, SYGVKD. The V gene lost 6 bases and the J gene lost 1 base, with 10 bases spanning the gap. The CDR3 consists of 14 residues. CDR3 residues: CAIRSTLAKNIQYF. The DNA for the CDR3 is TGTGCCATCAGATCTACTTTGGCCAAAAACATTCAGTACTTC.

The V gene is TRBV20-1, the J gene TRBJ2-4, with D unclear. The closer fit of TRBJ2-1 to the DNA end suggests the J call may be wrong. Germline V lookup: CDR1 DFQATT, CDR2 SNEGSKA (reference sequence). The CDR3 has 11 residues. DNA of the CDR3: TGCAGTGCTAATACGTTCCTGGAGCAGTTCTTC. Translation gives CSANTFLEQFF.

This clonotype was counted ten times or more. V usage is TRBV19 and J usage is TRBJ2-3, with a weak D call TRBD1 (6 bases). Trimming removed 3 bases from V and 8 bases from J, with 12 bases in between. The V gene's germline CDR1 is LNHDA and CDR2 SQIVND (reference sequence). CDR3 length: 13 residues. The CDR3 DNA reads TGTGCCAGTAGTATTTCAGGGGCGGCTACGCAGTATTTT. This sequence encodes CASSISGAATQYF.

This clonotype was counted a single time. The V and J genes are TRBV6-6 and TRBJ2-1; the D is unclear. TRBJ2-7 explains the end of the DNA better; the J call may be wrong. Germline CDR1 reads MNHNY; CDR2 reads SVGAGI (reference sequence). The CDR3 extends over 14 amino acids. The CDR3 here is CASSYTRRAYEQYF. CDR3 nucleotides: TGTGCCAGCAGTTACACCCGACGGGCATACGAGCAGTACTTC.

This clonotype was counted ten times or more. The chain has TRBV2 and TRBJ2-5, with unresolved D. The CDR3 is 14 residues long. V was pared by 1 base and J by 1 base, with 7 bases between. Germline CDR1 is SNHLY and CDR2 is FYNNEI. This CDR3 reads CASSEGGFQETQYF. The CDR3, as DNA: TGTGCCAGCAGTGAAGGGGGATTCCAAGAGACCCAGTACTTC.

This clonotype occurred many times. V and J are TRBV7-3 and TRBJ2-1; D is undetermined. The germline V and J ends were trimmed by 6 bases and 8 bases, with 20 bases remaining between them. Germline V gene sequence: CDR1 SGHTA, CDR2 FQGTGA. The CDR3 spans 15 residues. CDR3 coding DNA: TGTGCCAGCAGTCCTCGCGAGGCGGAAGGCGATGAGCAGTTCTTC. Its protein is CASSPREAEGDEQFF.

This clonotype appeared once. One end of the junction is discordant with germline, which a read error may explain. The rearrangement links TRBV10-1 to TRBJ2-6; 7 bases are a match to TRBD2. Per the germline V gene, CDR1 is WNHNN and CDR2 is SYGVQD (reference sequence). CDR3 length: 14 amino acids. The CDR3 spells CASRAGVNTGELYF. The CDR3 DNA reads TGCGCCAGCAGGGCGGGGGTAAACACCGGGGAGCTGTACTTC.

In its sample, this clonotype was seen many times. The chain links TRBV7-9 to TRBJ1-1; D is perhaps TRBD1 (6 bases). Germline-derived CDR1 and CDR2 are SEHNR and FQNEAQ (reference sequence). V was shortened by 10 bases and J by 0 bases, with 18 bases between the two germline ends. The CDR3 spans 15 residues. This CDR3 reads CATRGGEALNTEAFF. In nucleotides, the CDR3 is TGTGCCACCCGAGGGGGGGAAGCATTGAACACTGAAGCTTTCTTT.